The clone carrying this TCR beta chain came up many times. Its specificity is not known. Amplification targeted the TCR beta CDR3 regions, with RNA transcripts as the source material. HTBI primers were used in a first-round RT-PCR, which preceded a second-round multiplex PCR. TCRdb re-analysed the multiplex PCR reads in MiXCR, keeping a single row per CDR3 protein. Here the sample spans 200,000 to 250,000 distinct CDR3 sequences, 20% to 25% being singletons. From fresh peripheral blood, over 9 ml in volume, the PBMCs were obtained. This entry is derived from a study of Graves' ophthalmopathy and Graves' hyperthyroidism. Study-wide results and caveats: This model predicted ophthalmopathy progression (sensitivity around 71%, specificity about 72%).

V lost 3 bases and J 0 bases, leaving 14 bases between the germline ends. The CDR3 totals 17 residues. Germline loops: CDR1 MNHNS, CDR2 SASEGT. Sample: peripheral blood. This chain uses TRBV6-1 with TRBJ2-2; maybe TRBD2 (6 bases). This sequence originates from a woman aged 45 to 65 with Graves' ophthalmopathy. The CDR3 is CASSDIHRGTNTGELFF. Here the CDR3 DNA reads TGTGCCAGCAGTGATATCCACCGCGGGACGAACACCGGGGAGCTGTTTTTT.